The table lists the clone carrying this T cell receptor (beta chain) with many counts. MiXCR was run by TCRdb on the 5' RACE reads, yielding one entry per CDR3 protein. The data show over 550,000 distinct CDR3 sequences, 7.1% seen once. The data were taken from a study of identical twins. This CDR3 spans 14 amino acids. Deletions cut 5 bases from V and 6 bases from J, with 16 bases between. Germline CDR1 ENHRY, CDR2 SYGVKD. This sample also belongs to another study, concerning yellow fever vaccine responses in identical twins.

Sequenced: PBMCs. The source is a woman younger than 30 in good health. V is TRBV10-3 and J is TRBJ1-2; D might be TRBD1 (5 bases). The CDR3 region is CAISPSGGGDGYTF. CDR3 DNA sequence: TGTGCCATCAGTCCAAGCGGTGGGGGGGATGGCTACACCTTC.